Listed below are T cell receptor beta chains from one sample, sequenced in a study of blood T cell repertoires in COVID-19. TCRdb's copy holds only in-frame clones and misses some; the assay was immunoSEQ multiplex PCR. Of about 290,000 clones listed, more than 80% are singletons. The sample was peripheral blood. Receptors were obtained from a woman under 40 with active or convalescent COVID-19. Each CDR3 is given with its conserved first and last residue. A D gene is named only where the DNA matches it firmly. The listing skips clone size in some rows; elsewhere it reads once, few, many or a size class.

v_call	j_call	clone_size	d_call	cdr3_nt	cdr3_aa
TRBV6-5	TRBJ1-4	.	.	TGTGCCAGCAGTAGAAGGGGGATTCCTAATGAAAAACTGTTTTTT	CASSRRGIPNEKLFF
TRBV7-2	TRBJ1-3	.	TRBD1	TGTGCCAGCAGCCAGGGGACAGCCTCTGGAAACACCATATATTTT	CASSQGTASGNTIYF
TRBV7-3	TRBJ2-5	.	.	TGTGCCAGCAGCTTCGGTAGTGCCGAGACCCAGTACTTC	CASSFGSAETQYF
TRBV18	TRBJ1-2	.	TRBD1	TGTGCCAGCTCACCTACAGGGGAACACTATGGCTACACCTTC	CASSPTGEHYGYTF
TRBV11-2	TRBJ1-6	.	.	TGTGCCAGCAGCCCTGGAGCGTATAATTCACCCCTCCACTTT	CASSPGAYNSPLHF
TRBV15	TRBJ1-2	.	.	TGTGCCACCAGCAGAGATAGTTCCCCGCGAGGCTACACCTTC	CATSRDSSPRGYTF
TRBV19	TRBJ2-3	.	.	TGTGCCAGTAGTATCCGGTCAGGGTGGACAGATACGCAGTATTTT	CASSIRSGWTDTQYF
TRBV2	TRBJ1-1	.	TRBD1	TGTGCCAGCAGTGATTACAAAGGACAGGGGAACACTGAAGCTTTCTTT	CASSDYKGQGNTEAFF
TRBV7-6	TRBJ2-1	.	.	TGTGCCAGCAGCAAAAAACAGCGGCATGAGCAGTTCTTC	CASSKKQRHEQFF
TRBV10-3	TRBJ1-1	.	.	TGTGCCATCAGTGAAGGAGCAGCCACTACTGAAGCTTTCTTT	CAISEGAATTEAFF
TRBV6-5	TRBJ1-4	.	.	TGTGCCAGCAGTTACCTCGCGACAGCGCCGAATGAAAAACTGTTTTTT	CASSYLATAPNEKLFF
TRBV24-1	TRBJ2-5	few	.	TGTGCCACCAGTGACCCGGACAGACAAGAGACCCAGTACTTC	CATSDPDRQETQYF
TRBV19	TRBJ2-7	.	TRBD2	TGTGCCAGTGGTGATAGCGGGGGGTACGAGCAGTACTTC	CASGDSGGYEQYF
TRBV24-1	TRBJ2-2	.	.	TGTGCCACCAGTGATTTCAGGGACACCGGGGAGCTGTTTTTT	CATSDFRDTGELFF